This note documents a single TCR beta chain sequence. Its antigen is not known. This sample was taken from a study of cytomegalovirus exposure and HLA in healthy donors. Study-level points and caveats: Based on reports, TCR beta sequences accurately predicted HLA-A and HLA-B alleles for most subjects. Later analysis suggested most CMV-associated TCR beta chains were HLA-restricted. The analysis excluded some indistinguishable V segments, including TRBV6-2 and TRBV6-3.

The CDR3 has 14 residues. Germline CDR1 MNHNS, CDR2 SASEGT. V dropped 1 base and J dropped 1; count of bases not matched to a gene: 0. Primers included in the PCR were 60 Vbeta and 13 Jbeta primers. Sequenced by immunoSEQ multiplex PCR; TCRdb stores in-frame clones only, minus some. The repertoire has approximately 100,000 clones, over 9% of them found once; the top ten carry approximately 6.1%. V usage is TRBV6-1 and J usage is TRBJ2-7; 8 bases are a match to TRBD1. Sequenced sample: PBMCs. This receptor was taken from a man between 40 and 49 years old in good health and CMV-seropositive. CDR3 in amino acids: CASSEGTGSYEQYF. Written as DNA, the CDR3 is TGTGCCAGCAGTGAAGGGACAGGGTCCTACGAGCAGTACTTC.